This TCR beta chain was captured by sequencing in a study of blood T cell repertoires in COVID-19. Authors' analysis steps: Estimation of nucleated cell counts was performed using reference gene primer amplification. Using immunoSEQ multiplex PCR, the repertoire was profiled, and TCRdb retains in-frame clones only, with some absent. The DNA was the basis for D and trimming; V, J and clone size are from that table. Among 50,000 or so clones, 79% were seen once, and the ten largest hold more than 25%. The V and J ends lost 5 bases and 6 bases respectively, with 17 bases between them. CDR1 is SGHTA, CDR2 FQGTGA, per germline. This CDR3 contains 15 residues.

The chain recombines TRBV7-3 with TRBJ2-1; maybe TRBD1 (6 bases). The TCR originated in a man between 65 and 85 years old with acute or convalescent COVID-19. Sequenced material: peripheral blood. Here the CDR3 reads CASSQQGTNLNEQFF. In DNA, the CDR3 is TGTGCCAGCAGCCAACAGGGTACGAACCTCAATGAGCAGTTCTTC.